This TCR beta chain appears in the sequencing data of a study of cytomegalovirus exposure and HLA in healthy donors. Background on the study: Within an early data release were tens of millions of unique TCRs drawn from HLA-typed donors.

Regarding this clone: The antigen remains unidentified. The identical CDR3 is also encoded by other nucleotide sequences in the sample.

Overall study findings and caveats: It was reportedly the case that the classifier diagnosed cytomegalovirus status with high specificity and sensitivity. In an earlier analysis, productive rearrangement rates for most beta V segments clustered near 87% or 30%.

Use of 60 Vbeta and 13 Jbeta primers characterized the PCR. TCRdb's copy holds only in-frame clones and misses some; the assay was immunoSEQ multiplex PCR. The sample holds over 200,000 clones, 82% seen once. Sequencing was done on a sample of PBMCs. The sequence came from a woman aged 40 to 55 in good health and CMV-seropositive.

CDR3 in DNA: TGTGCCAGCTCACCAGGACAGGGGACTGAAGCTTTCTTT. This translates into CASSPGQGTEAFF. The chain links TRBV18 to TRBJ1-1, with 9 bases fitting TRBD1. J was trimmed by 5 bases and V by 2 bases; bases with no gene match: 0. The CDR3 length is 13 residues. Germline V gene data show CDR1 as KGHSH and CDR2 as LQKENI.